Listed below are T cell receptor beta chains from one sample, sequenced in a study of blood T cells in healthy people across ages. Each CDR3 protein is one row after TCRdb ran MiXCR on the 5' RACE reads. This sample has over 450,000 distinct CDR3 sequences, with 24% found just once. This sample was shared with a second study, whose subject was T cells of mothers and their children.

Sequencing used blood. All receptors come from a boy younger than 18 in good health. Both conserved end residues are part of each CDR3. The D gene is left open where the match is weak. Rows may omit the clone size; those that give it use once, few, many or a size class.

j_call d_call v_call clone_size cdr3_aa cdr3_nt
TRBJ2-1 TRBD1 TRBV7-9 few CASSLPDRVMFF TGTGCCAGCAGCCTACCGGACAGGGTAATGTTCTTC
TRBJ1-6 TRBD1 TRBV9 . CATGTGASPLHF TGTGCCACCGGGACAGGGGCATCACCCCTCCACTTT
TRBJ2-7 . TRBV7-8 . CASTLVPGMAYEQYF TGTGCCAGCACCCTAGTGCCAGGGATGGCCTACGAGCAGTACTTC
TRBJ1-5 TRBD1 TRBV4-1 few CASSRSTGNQPQHF TGCGCCAGCAGCCGTTCGACAGGGAATCAGCCCCAGCATTTT
TRBJ2-1 TRBD1 TRBV9 few CASSVDFGTGVNERFF TGTGCCAGCAGCGTAGACTTTGGGACAGGGGTCAATGAGCGGTTCTTC
TRBJ2-7 TRBD2 TRBV2 many CASTSGPSYEQYF TGTGCCAGCACTAGCGGGCCATCCTACGAGCAGTACTTC
TRBJ2-4 . TRBV4-1 . CASSQNRVFDIQYF TGCGCCAGCAGCCAAAACAGGGTTTTCGACATTCAGTACTTC
TRBJ2-7 TRBD2 TRBV7-8 . CASSQPGTSGYYEQYF TGTGCCAGCAGCCAGCCCGGGACTAGCGGTTATTACGAGCAGTACTTC
TRBJ1-1 . TRBV18 once CASSPSSGTYTEAFF TGTGCCAGCTCACCATCCTCCGGGACCTACACTGAAGCTTTCTTT
TRBJ2-2 TRBD1 TRBV12-3/TRBV12-4 . CASSLPGQRYTGELFF TGTGCCAGCAGCCTCCCGGGACAGAGATACACCGGGGAGCTGTTTTTT
TRBJ1-1 . TRBV4-3 . CASSHRSGRVGTEAFF TGCGCCAGCAGCCACCGAAGTGGGCGGGTGGGCACTGAAGCTTTCTTT
TRBJ2-2 . TRBV24-1 . CATSDSETGLGTGELFF TGTGCCACCAGTGATTCCGAAACAGGGTTGGGCACCGGGGAGCTGTTTTTT
TRBJ1-1 . TRBV29-1 . CSVEGRAHTEAFF TGCAGCGTTGAAGGTAGGGCCCACACTGAAGCTTTCTTT
TRBJ2-1 TRBD2 TRBV24-1 . CATLAGGSDEQFF TGTGCCACACTAGCGGGGGGCAGCGATGAGCAGTTCTTC